This is a list of T cell receptor beta chains from one sample in a study of blood T cell repertoires in COVID-19. Clones were read by immunoSEQ multiplex PCR, and TCRdb kept only the in-frame ones, dropping some. The data contain approximately 200,000 clones, 70% to 90% of them singletons. Sequenced: PBMCs or T cells enriched from blood (not recorded which). Receptors were obtained from a woman aged 25-40 years who had been exposed to COVID-19. CDR3s leave out the opening cysteine and the closing phenylalanine or tryptophan. The listing skips clone size in some rows; elsewhere it reads once, few, many or a size class.

v_call	clone_size	j_call	cdr3_aa
TRBV27	-	TRBJ2-7	ASRRDSYEQY
TRBV30	-	TRBJ2-1	AWRLAGGLLNNEQF
TRBV4-2	-	TRBJ1-2	ASSQEARQGLHGYT
TRBV27	-	TRBJ1-1	ASSSRQALTEAF
TRBV25-1	-	TRBJ2-3	ASSLSGGTDTQY
TRBV19	-	TRBJ2-2	ASRRQGGGGELF
TRBV19	-	TRBJ1-1	ASSLKGGARREAF
TRBV7-6	-	TRBJ2-7	ASSPAPSDEQY
TRBV12-5	-	TRBJ2-3	ASGLSSQY
TRBV12-3/TRBV12-4	-	TRBJ2-2	ASSRRNTGELF
TRBV7-3	once	TRBJ2-3	ASSLYGGVGTDTQY
TRBV9	-	TRBJ2-1	ASSVAPRGQGEQF
TRBV4-1	-	TRBJ1-2	ASSQDAGGPGGYT
TRBV5-6	-	TRBJ2-3	ASSWTSEGDTQY
TRBV10-1	-	TRBJ2-2	ASSELAGETGELF
TRBV7-9	-	TRBJ1-3	ASSPGQGNSGNTIY
TRBV5-1	-	TRBJ2-3	ASSREPGLAGAANTQY
TRBV6-5	-	TRBJ1-2	ASRGGQGLEGYT
TRBV11-2	-	TRBJ2-3	ASSLNRGLTDTQY
TRBV3-1/TRBV3-2	once	TRBJ1-4	ASSHLGQGVNEKLF
TRBV11-1	-	TRBJ2-3	ASSDRTGTDTQY
TRBV2	once	TRBJ2-7	ASGGTSGGYEQY